This TCR beta chain was sequenced for a study of CD4 T cells in relation to SARS-CoV-2 and coronaviruses. Comment on this clone: The antigen is unknown.

Assay used: immunoSEQ multiplex PCR; TCRdb lists only in-frame clones, some missing. Of more than 20,000 clones detected, roughly 72% appear once; the ten largest clones hold around 16%. The CDR3 contains 16 residues. The V and J ends lost 7 bases and 3 bases respectively, with 21 bases between them. Germline-derived CDR1 and CDR2 are SGHRS and YFSETQ. Broader study findings: This crossreactivity analysis covered spike protein alone, no other viral proteins.

Unexposed donor CD4+ T cells date from about 2010-2019, before the COVID-19 pandemic. The cells were cultured for 10 days before CD4+ T cells were isolated. As cell numbers allowed, unexposed-donor CD4+ T cells faced SARS-CoV-2 S/N and four cold-coronavirus spikes. Fresh IL-2 medium replaced half the medium on days 3 and 7. The origin of this receptor is a human donor in good health. The chain combines TRBV5-1 with TRBJ2-3, with D maybe TRBD2 (6 bases). The sequencing input was CD4+ T cells from PBMCs, cultured in vitro. The CDR3 DNA reads as TGCGCCAGCTCCCTCTCGACCGGGGGTAGTACAGATACGCAGTATTTT. Amino acid sequence: CASSLSTGGSTDTQYF.